Here is one T cell receptor (beta chain) with its context. Its antigen is still unknown. CDR1 is MNHEY, CDR2 SVGAGI, per germline. The CDR3 is 12 residues long. The ends were cut back, 8 bases at V and 6 bases at J, with 11 bases in the middle. The data belong to a study of persistence of HIV-infected CD4 T cells. Study as a whole: Antigen stimulation activated a lower proportion of cells, more of them memory, than anti-CD3/anti-CD28 stimulation.

Sequencing used immunoSEQ version 4 in survey mode. The repertoire was sequenced with immunoSEQ multiplex PCR; TCRdb's copy has only in-frame clones and lacks some. This table holds about 43,000 clones, around 89% found once. This nonspecific control used anti-CD3/anti-CD28 bead stimulation of CD4+ T cells. Sorting selected CD4+ T cells upregulating both CD40 ligand and CD69. The sample in question was CD4+ T cells sorted from PBMCs after approximately 19-hour stimulation, obtained from a patient who received antiretroviral therapy. The source is an adult man with HIV who was CMV-seropositive. This sequence joins TRBV6-5 and TRBJ1-5; tentative D call: TRBD1 (5 bases). The CDR3 here is CASGRGSQPQHF. CDR3 coding DNA: TGTGCCAGCGGACGGGGGAGTCAGCCCCAGCATTTT.